Below are 5 T cell receptor beta chains sequenced from a single sample in a study of shared clonotypes between healthy human individuals. Profiled with immunoSEQ multiplex PCR; TCRdb holds only in-frame clones, not every one. The sample records about 2.2 million clones, 93% being singletons. Naive CD8 populations comprised CD45RO-negative cells positively selected for CCR7, excluding terminally differentiated effector memory CD45RA+ cells. Sample: naive CD8+ T cells from PBMCs. These receptors all stem from a man aged 18 to 35 in good health. Some clones in this sample may be carry-over from other donors' samples.

The chain combines TRBV27 with TRBJ1-1, with D unclear. Germline loops: CDR1 MNHEY, CDR2 SMNVEV (reference sequence). CDR3 length: 14 residues. Trimming stripped 5 bases from V and 4 bases from J, with 14 bases between. CDR3: CASSQRTASTEAFF. CDR3 coding DNA: TGTGCCAGCAGTCAACGGACGGCGAGCACTGAAGCTTTCTTT.

This chain uses TRBV7-9 with TRBJ1-1, with D tentatively TRBD1 (5 bases). Germline V gives CDR1 SEHNR, CDR2 FQNEAQ (reference sequence). With 1 base removed from V and 4 bases from J, the gap between germline ends came to 13 bases. The CDR3 spans 15 residues. The CDR3 loop reads CASSLVPRDGTEAFF. The CDR3 DNA follows: TGTGCCAGCAGCTTAGTTCCCAGGGATGGCACTGAAGCTTTCTTT. The full variable domain, its missing parts supplied by reference TRBV7-9 and TRBJ1-1, is DTGVSQNPRHKITKRGQNVTFRCDPISEHNRLYWYRQTLGQGPEFLTYFQNEAQLEKSRLLSDRFSAERPKGSFSTLEIQRTEQGDSAMYLCASSLVPRDGTEAFFGQGTRLTVV.

Remarks on this clone: Since no conserved phenylalanine or tryptophan closes the CDR3, a read error is the likely cause. The DNA is omitted, as the CDR3 cannot be located on it reliably, and the CDR3 follows TCRdb's listing. V usage is TRBV5-6 and J usage is TRBJ2-3; the tabulated D call, TRBD1, remains unverified against the DNA. Germline V gene sequence: CDR1 SGHDT, CDR2 YYEEEE. 13 amino acids form the CDR3, both terminal residues included. The CDR3 loop is CASSSGRGLRSTL.

V is TRBV6-5 and J is TRBJ2-5, with unresolved D. The CDR3 contains 13 residues. Germline lookup yields CDR1 MNHEY and CDR2 SVGAGI. With 4 bases removed from V and 3 bases from J, the gap between germline ends came to 9 bases. The CDR3 spells CASSLLPKETQYF. CDR3 DNA sequence: TGTGCCAGCAGTTTGCTCCCGAAAGAGACCCAGTACTTC.

This clone was observed once. CDR3 region: CAWSYPGPSFGPYEQYF. DNA for the CDR3: TGTGCCTGGAGTTACCCCGGGCCCTCATTCGGCCCCTACGAGCAGTACTTC. The chain is built from TRBV30 and TRBJ2-7; D is unresolved. The V end lost 2 bases, the J end lost 2 bases, and 22 bases lay between the germline ends. Germline CDR1 GTSNPN, CDR2 SVGIG (reference sequence). There are 17 residues in the CDR3.